This TCR beta chain appears in the sequencing data of a study of T cells expressing NK-cell markers. Whole-study context: Source material for TCR beta repertoires consisted of sorted CD3+CD56+NKG2C+, CD3+CD56+NKG2C- and CD3+CD56-NKG2C+ T cells.

This CDR3 comprises 14 residues. From germline, CDR1 is SGHAT and CDR2 FQNNGV. Synthesis of TCR beta cDNA relied on 5'RACE template switching carrying UMIs. Each CDR3 protein gets one entry in TCRdb, which reprocessed the 5' RACE reads and gives no DNA. This sample's clone table lists a few hundred thousand distinct CDR3 sequences. The sample taken for sequencing was blood T cells: a sorted CD56 or NKG2C T cell subset, CD4+ or CD8+ T cells, or bulk PBMC T cells (not recorded which). The TCR was taken from a man between 18 and 69 years old in good health. The rearrangement uses TRBV11-2 and TRBJ2-5; the TCRdb call, TRBD1, lacks DNA for checking. The CDR3: CASSLGRQGETQYF.